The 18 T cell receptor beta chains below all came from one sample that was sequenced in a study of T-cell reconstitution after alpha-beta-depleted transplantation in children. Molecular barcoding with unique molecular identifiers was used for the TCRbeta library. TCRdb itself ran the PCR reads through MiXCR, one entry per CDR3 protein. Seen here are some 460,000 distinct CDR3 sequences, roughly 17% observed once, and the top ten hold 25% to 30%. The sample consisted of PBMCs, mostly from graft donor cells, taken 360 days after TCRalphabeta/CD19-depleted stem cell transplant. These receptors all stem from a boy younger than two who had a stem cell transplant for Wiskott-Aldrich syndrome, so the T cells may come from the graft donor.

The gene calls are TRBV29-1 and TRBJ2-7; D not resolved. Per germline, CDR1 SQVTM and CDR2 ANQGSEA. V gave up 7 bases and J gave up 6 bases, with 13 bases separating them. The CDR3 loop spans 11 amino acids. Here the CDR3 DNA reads TGCAGCGCTGGAACGAGTGGCGAGCAGTACTTC. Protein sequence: CSAGTSGEQYF.

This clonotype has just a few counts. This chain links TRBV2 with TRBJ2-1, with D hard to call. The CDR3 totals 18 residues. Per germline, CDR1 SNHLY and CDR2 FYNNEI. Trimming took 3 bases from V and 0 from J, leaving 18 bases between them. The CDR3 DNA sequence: TGTGCCAGCAGTGATCTTCGGGCTAGGAGAAGCTCCTACAATGAGCAGTTCTTC. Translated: CASSDLRARRSSYNEQFF.

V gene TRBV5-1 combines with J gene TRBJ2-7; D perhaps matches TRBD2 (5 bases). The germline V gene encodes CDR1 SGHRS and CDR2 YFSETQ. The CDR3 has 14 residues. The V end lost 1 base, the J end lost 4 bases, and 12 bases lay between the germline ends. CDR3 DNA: TGCGCCAGCAGCTTGAAAACGAGGGATTACGAGCAGTACTTC. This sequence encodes CASSLKTRDYEQYF.

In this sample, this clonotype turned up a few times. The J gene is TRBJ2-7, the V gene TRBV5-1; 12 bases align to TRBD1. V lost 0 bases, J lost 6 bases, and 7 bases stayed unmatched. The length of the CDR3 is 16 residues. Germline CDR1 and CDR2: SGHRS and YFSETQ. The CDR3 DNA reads TGCGCCAGCAGCTTGGGACCGGGACAGGGGGCCGCCGAGCAGTACTTC. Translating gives CASSLGPGQGAAEQYF.

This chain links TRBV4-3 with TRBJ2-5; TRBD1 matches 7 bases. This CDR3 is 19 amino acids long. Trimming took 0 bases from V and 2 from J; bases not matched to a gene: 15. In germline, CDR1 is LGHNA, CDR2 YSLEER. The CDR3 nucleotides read TGCGCCAGCAGCCAAGAGTATCTTAGGGGGCGCAAACGGCAAGAGACCCAGTACTTC. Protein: CASSQEYLRGRKRQETQYF.

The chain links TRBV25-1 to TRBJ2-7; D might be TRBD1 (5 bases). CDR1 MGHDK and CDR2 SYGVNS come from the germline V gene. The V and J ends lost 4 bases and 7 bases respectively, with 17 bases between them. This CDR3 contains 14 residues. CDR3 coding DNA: TGTGCCAGCAGTGTAACAGGCCAGCCAGAAGAGCAGTACTTC. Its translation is CASSVTGQPEEQYF.

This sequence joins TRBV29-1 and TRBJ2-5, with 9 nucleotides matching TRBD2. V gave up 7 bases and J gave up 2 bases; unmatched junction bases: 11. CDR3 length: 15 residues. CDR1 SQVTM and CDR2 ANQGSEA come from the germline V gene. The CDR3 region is CSANPLAGFQETQYF. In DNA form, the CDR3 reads TGCAGCGCGAACCCTCTAGCGGGATTTCAAGAGACCCAGTACTTC.

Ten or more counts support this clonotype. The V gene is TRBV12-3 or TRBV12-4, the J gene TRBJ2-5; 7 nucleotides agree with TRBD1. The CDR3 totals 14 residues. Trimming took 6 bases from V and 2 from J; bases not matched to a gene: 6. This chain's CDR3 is CASRKTGWQETQYF. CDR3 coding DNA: TGTGCCAGCAGGAAGACAGGGTGGCAAGAGACCCAGTACTTC.

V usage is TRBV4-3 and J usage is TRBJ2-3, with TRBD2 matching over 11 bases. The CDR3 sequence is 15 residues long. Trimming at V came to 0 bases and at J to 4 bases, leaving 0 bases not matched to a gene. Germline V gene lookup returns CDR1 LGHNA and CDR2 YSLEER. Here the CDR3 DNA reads TGCGCCAGCAGCCAAGAACTAGCGGGAGCAGATACGCAGTATTTT. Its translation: CASSQELAGADTQYF.

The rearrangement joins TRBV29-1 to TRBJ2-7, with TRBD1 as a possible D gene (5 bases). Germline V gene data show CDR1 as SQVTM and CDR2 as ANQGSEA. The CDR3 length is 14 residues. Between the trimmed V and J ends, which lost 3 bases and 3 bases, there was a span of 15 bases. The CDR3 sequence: CSVELRGRVYEQYF. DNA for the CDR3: TGCAGCGTTGAGTTAAGGGGCAGGGTCTACGAGCAGTACTTC.

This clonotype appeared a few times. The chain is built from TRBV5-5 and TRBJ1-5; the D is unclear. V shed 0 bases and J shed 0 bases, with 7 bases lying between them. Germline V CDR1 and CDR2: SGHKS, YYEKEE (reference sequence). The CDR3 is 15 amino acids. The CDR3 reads CASSLGRNSNQPQHF. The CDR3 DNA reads TGTGCCAGCAGCTTGGGACGGAATAGCAATCAGCCCCAGCATTTT.

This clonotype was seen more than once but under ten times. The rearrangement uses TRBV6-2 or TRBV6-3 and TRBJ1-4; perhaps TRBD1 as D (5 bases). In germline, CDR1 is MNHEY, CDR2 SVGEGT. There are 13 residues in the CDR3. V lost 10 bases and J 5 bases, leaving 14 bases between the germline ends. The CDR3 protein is CATTGTWNEKLFF. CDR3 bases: TGTGCCACCACGGGGACGTGGAATGAAAAACTGTTTTTT.

In nucleotides, the CDR3 is TGTGCCAGCAGCCAGGTCCGGGGCCCCGAGGACACAGATACGCAGTATTTT. Protein: CASSQVRGPEDTDTQYF. The V and J genes are TRBV3-1 and TRBJ2-3; D may correspond to TRBD1 or TRBD2 (5 bases each). Germline values: CDR1 LGHDT, CDR2 YNNKEL (reference sequence). Trimming pared 3 bases from V and 2 bases from J, leaving 18 bases between. The CDR3 is made up of 17 amino acids.

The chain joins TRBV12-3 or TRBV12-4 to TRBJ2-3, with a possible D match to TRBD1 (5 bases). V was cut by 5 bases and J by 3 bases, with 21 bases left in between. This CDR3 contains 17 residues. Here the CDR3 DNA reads TGTGCCAGCAGTCCGCCCGGCAGGGATGGGTTTACAGATACGCAGTATTTT. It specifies CASSPPGRDGFTDTQYF.

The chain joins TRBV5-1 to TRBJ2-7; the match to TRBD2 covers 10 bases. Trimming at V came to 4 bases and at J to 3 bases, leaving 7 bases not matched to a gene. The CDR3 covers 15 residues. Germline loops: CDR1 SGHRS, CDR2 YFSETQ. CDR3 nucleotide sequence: TGCGCCAGCAGCCACGGACTAGCGGCCTTCTACGAGCAGTACTTC. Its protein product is CASSHGLAAFYEQYF.

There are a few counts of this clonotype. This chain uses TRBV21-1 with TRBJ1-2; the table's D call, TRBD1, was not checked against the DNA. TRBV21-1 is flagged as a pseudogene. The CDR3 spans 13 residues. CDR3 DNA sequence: TGTGCCAGCAGCAGGGGACAGGAGTATGGCTACACCTTC. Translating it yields CASSRGQEYGYTF.

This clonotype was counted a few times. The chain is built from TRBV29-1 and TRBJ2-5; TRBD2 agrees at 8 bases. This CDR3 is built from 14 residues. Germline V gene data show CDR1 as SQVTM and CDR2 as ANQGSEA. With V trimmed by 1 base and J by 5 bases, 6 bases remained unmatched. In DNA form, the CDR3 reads TGCAGCGTTGAAGGAGCGGGGGCAGGGGAGACCCAGTACTTC. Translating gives CSVEGAGAGETQYF.

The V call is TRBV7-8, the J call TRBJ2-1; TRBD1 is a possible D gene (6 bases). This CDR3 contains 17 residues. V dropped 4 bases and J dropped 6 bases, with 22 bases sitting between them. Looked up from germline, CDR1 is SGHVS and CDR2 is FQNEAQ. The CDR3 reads CASSSLPIYRDRNEQFF. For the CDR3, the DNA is TGTGCCAGCAGCTCCCTACCGATATACAGGGATCGCAATGAGCAGTTCTTC.